The text below deals with one TCR beta chain. No antigen is known for it. Trimming cost V 10 bases and J 4 bases, with 20 bases left between them. Germline values: CDR1 ENHRY, CDR2 SYGVKD. The CDR3 has 15 residues. The entry originates in a study of identical twins. Study findings and constraints: Those out-of-frame alpha sequences shared by twins showed an excess of low generation probability.

TCRdb reanalysed the 5' RACE reads using MiXCR and keeps one entry per CDR3 protein. The table shows about 890,000 distinct CDR3 sequences, with around 12% occurring only once. This same sample was also taken into another study, of yellow fever vaccine responses in identical twins.

This chain links TRBV10-3 with TRBJ2-1; D is uncertain. Sequencing was done on a sample of PBMCs. The sequence derives from a woman aged 18 to 35 in good health. The CDR3 protein is CATSPPSLEYNEQFF. The CDR3 nucleotides are TGTGCCACCTCGCCGCCCAGCCTAGAATACAATGAGCAGTTCTTC.